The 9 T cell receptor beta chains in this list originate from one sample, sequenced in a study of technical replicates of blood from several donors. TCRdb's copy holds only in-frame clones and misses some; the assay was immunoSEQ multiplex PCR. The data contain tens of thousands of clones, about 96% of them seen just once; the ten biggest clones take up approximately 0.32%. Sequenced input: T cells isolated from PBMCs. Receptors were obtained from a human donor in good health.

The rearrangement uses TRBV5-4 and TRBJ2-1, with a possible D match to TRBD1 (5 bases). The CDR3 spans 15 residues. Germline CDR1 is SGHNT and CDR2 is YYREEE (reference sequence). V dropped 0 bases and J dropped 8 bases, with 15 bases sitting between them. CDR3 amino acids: CASSLGLLGAHEQFF. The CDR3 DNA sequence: TGTGCCAGCAGCTTGGGCTTGTTAGGGGCTCATGAGCAGTTCTTC.

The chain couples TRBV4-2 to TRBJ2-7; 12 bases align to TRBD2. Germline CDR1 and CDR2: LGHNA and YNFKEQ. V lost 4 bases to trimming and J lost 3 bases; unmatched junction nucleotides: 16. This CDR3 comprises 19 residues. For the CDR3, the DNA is TGTGCCAGCAGCCCCGGCGGACTAGCGGGGACGGAGGCTTACTACGAGCAGTACTTC. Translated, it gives CASSPGGLAGTEAYYEQYF.

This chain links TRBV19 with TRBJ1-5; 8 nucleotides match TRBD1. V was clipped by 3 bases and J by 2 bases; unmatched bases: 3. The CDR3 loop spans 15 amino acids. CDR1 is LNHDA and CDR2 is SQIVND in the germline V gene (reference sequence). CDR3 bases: TGTGCCAGTAGTATTAGGGGACAGGGCAATCAGCCCCAGCATTTT. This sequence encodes CASSIRGQGNQPQHF.

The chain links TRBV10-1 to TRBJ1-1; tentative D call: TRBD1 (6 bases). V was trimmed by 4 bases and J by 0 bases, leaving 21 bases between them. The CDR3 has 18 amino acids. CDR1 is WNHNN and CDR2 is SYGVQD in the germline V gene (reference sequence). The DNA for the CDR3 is TGCGCCAGCAGTGCACCAAACCACAGGGCGGTGATGAACACTGAAGCTTTCTTT. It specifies CASSAPNHRAVMNTEAFF.

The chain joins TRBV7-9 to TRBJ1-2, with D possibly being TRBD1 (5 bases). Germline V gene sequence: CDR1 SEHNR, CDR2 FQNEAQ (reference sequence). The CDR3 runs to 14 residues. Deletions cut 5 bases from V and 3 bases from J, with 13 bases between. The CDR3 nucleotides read TGTGCCAGCAGCCCTGGGGGAGGCTACTATGGCTACACCTTC. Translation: CASSPGGGYYGYTF. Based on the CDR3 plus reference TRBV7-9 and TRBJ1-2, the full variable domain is DTGVSQNPRHKITKRGQNVTFRCDPISEHNRLYWYRQTLGQGPEFLTYFQNEAQLEKSRLLSDRFSAERPKGSFSTLEIQRTEQGDSAMYLCASSPGGGYYGYTFGSGTRLTVV.

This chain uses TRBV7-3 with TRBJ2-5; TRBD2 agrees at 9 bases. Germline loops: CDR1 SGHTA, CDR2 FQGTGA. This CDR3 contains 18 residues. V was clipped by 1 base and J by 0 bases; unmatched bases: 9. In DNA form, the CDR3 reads TGTGCCAGCAGCTTAAGCTTTGGGTTAGCGGGAGACCAAGAGACCCAGTACTTC. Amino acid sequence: CASSLSFGLAGDQETQYF.

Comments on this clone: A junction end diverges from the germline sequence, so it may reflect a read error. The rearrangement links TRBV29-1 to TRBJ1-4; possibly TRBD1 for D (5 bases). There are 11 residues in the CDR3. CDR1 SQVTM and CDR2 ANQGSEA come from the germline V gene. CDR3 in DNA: TGCAGCGTTGAAGATCGTGGAAGGGACTATTTT. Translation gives CSVEDRGRDYF.

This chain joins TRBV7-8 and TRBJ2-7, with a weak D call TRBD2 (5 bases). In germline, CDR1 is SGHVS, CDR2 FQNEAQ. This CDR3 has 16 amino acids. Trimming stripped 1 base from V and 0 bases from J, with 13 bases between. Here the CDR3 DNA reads TGTGCCAGCAGCTTAGGTACTAGGTTAAGCTCCTACGAGCAGTACTTC. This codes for CASSLGTRLSSYEQYF.

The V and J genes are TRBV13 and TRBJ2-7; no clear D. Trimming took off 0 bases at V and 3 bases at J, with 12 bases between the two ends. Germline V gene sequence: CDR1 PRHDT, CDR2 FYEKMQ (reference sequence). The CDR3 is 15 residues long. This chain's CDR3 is CASSLGLLLDYEQYF. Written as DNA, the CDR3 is TGTGCCAGCAGCTTAGGCCTACTCCTAGACTACGAGCAGTACTTC.